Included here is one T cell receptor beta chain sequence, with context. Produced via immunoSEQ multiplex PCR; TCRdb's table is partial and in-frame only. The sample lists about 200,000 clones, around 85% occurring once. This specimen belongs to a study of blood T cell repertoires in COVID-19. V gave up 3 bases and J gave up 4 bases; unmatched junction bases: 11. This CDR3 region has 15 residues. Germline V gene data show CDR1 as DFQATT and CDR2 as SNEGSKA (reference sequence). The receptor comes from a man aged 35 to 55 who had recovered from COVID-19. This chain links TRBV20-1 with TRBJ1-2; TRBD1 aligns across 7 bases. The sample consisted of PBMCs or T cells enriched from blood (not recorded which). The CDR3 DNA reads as TGCAGTGCTAGTAGGGGGCAGGGGACCATCTATGGCTACACCTTC. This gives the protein CSASRGQGTIYGYTF.